These T cell receptor beta chains were read from a single sample in a study of OX40 agonist ivuxolimab in advanced cancers. Some clones are missing from TCRdb's copy, which holds only in-frame ones; the method was immunoSEQ multiplex PCR. The sample includes tens of thousands of clones, approximately 87% of them seen just once. Sample: CD4+ or CD8+ T cells sorted from blood, taken in a trial of the OX40 agonist ivuxolimab. The receptors originated from an adult with an advanced solid tumor such as melanoma, head and neck, liver or kidney cancer. CDR3s include the opening cysteine and the closing phenylalanine or tryptophan. The order of the fields is clone size, D gene, J gene, V gene, CDR3 DNA, CDR3 protein. D genes are given only for firm matches. For some rows the clone size is stated as once, few or many, or as a class when expanded; others skip it.

clone_size: once
d_call: -
j_call: TRBJ2-5
v_call: TRBV7-2
cdr3_nt: TGTGCCAGCAGCCCCCAAGAGACCCAGTACTTC
cdr3_aa: CASSPQETQYF

clone_size: once
d_call: TRBD1
j_call: TRBJ1-4
v_call: TRBV25-1
cdr3_nt: TGTGCCAGCAGGCTTTCACAGGGGAATGAAAAACTGTTTTTT
cdr3_aa: CASRLSQGNEKLFF

clone_size: -
d_call: -
j_call: TRBJ2-1
v_call: TRBV7-9
cdr3_nt: TGTGCCAGCAGCTTAGGAGAGGGGAACAATGAGCAGTTCTTC
cdr3_aa: CASSLGEGNNEQFF

clone_size: -
d_call: TRBD1
j_call: TRBJ1-5
v_call: TRBV19
cdr3_nt: TGTGCCAGTAGTATAAGGGGGGACAGGGGAAACAATCAGCCCCAGCATTTT
cdr3_aa: CASSIRGDRGNNQPQHF

clone_size: few
d_call: TRBD2
j_call: TRBJ2-3
v_call: TRBV5-1
cdr3_nt: TGCGCCAGCAGCTTCGGACTAGCGGGAGTGTTAGATACGCAGTATTTT
cdr3_aa: CASSFGLAGVLDTQYF

clone_size: -
d_call: -
j_call: TRBJ2-5
v_call: TRBV28
cdr3_nt: TGTGCCAGCAGTTCGTTCGGTGAGACCCAGTACTTC
cdr3_aa: CASSSFGETQYF

clone_size: -
d_call: -
j_call: TRBJ1-5
v_call: TRBV7-2
cdr3_nt: TGTGCCAGCAGCCGACCCTATAGCAATCAGCCCCAGCATTTT
cdr3_aa: CASSRPYSNQPQHF

clone_size: -
d_call: -
j_call: TRBJ1-1
v_call: TRBV19
cdr3_nt: TGTGCCAGTAGTATCTGGAGCAGTATTACTCGGGCGAACACTGAAGCTTTCTTT
cdr3_aa: CASSIWSSITRANTEAFF

clone_size: -
d_call: -
j_call: TRBJ2-1
v_call: TRBV5-1
cdr3_nt: TGCGCCAGCAGCTCCTCGGGGCAAAGGCGGAATGAGCAGTTCTTC
cdr3_aa: CASSSSGQRRNEQFF

clone_size: -
d_call: TRBD1
j_call: TRBJ1-1
v_call: TRBV19
cdr3_nt: TGTGCCAGTAGCCGGACAGGGGAAACTGAAGCTTTCTTT
cdr3_aa: CASSRTGETEAFF

clone_size: -
d_call: -
j_call: TRBJ2-2
v_call: TRBV5-6
cdr3_nt: TGTGCCAGCAGCTTCAACACCGGGGAGCTGTTTTTT
cdr3_aa: CASSFNTGELFF

clone_size: -
d_call: TRBD1
j_call: TRBJ2-3
v_call: TRBV11-3
cdr3_nt: TGTGCCAGCAGCTTACCACCGGACAGGGCGCTTAGGGATACGCAGTATTTT
cdr3_aa: CASSLPPDRALRDTQYF

clone_size: large
d_call: TRBD2
j_call: TRBJ2-7
v_call: TRBV28
cdr3_nt: TGTGCCAGCAGTGGCAGGGGACCCAGCGGGAGCTGGCACGAGCAGTACTTC
cdr3_aa: CASSGRGPSGSWHEQYF

clone_size: -
d_call: -
j_call: TRBJ2-1
v_call: TRBV6-6
cdr3_nt: TGTGCCAGCAGTTACACCCTAGGGGGCTCCTACAATGAGCAGTTCTTC
cdr3_aa: CASSYTLGGSYNEQFF

clone_size: -
d_call: -
j_call: TRBJ1-1
v_call: TRBV4-2
cdr3_nt: TGTGCCAGCAGCCAAGGGCGAAGCACTGAAGCTTTCTTT
cdr3_aa: CASSQGRSTEAFF

clone_size: -
d_call: TRBD1
j_call: TRBJ1-2
v_call: TRBV7-9
cdr3_nt: TGTGCCAGCAGCTTAGCCAAGGGACAGCGGGGTGGCTACACCTTC
cdr3_aa: CASSLAKGQRGGYTF

clone_size: -
d_call: TRBD2
j_call: TRBJ2-1
v_call: TRBV28
cdr3_nt: TGTGCCAGCAGTTTTGAGGGAGCGGGAGGGCCCTACAATGAGCAGTTCTTC
cdr3_aa: CASSFEGAGGPYNEQFF

clone_size: -
d_call: TRBD2
j_call: TRBJ2-2
v_call: TRBV5-1
cdr3_nt: TGCGCCAGCACTCCCGGGGGGGGCGACGGCACCGGGGAGCTGTTTTTT
cdr3_aa: CASTPGGGDGTGELFF

clone_size: -
d_call: TRBD2
j_call: TRBJ2-3
v_call: TRBV11-3
cdr3_nt: TGTGCCAGCAGCCGAGACCCGGGGGGTGGCACAGATACGCAGTATTTT
cdr3_aa: CASSRDPGGGTDTQYF

clone_size: -
d_call: TRBD2
j_call: TRBJ2-1
v_call: TRBV7-2
cdr3_nt: TGTGCCAGCAGCACCTCGACTAGCGACCAGCAGTTCTTC
cdr3_aa: CASSTSTSDQQFF

clone_size: -
d_call: -
j_call: TRBJ1-2
v_call: TRBV28
cdr3_nt: TGTGCCAGCAGTGAAGGACAGACTATCTATGGCTACACCTTC
cdr3_aa: CASSEGQTIYGYTF

clone_size: -
d_call: -
j_call: TRBJ2-1
v_call: TRBV19
cdr3_nt: TGTGCCAGTAGTTCGCGGGAACGGTACAATGAGCAGTTCTTC
cdr3_aa: CASSSRERYNEQFF

clone_size: -
d_call: -
j_call: TRBJ2-1
v_call: TRBV11-3
cdr3_nt: TGTGCCAGCAGCTTTGGTGGGAGCGATGGGGATGAGCAGTTCTTC
cdr3_aa: CASSFGGSDGDEQFF

clone_size: -
d_call: -
j_call: TRBJ2-6
v_call: TRBV11-3
cdr3_nt: TGTGCCAGCAGCTTTGGAGGAGGGGCCAACGTCCTGACTTTC
cdr3_aa: CASSFGGGANVLTF

clone_size: -
d_call: TRBD1
j_call: TRBJ1-5
v_call: TRBV19
cdr3_nt: TGTGCCAGTAGTATAACAGGGGGGCGTCAGCCCCAGCATTTT
cdr3_aa: CASSITGGRQPQHF

clone_size: -
d_call: -
j_call: TRBJ2-5
v_call: TRBV7-9
cdr3_nt: TGTGCCAGCAGCTTTGATAGTGGGGTGGAGACCCAGTACTTC
cdr3_aa: CASSFDSGVETQYF

clone_size: -
d_call: TRBD1
j_call: TRBJ2-3
v_call: TRBV25-1
cdr3_nt: TGTGCCAGCAGTGATATGGGACAGGTCACAGATACGCAGTATTTT
cdr3_aa: CASSDMGQVTDTQYF